Sequencing of this T cell receptor beta chain was carried out in a study of blood T cells in healthy people across ages. A second PCR of roughly 6 to 12 cycles used a sample-barcoded 5' primer and a J-beta primer mix. TCRdb re-analysed the 5' RACE reads in MiXCR, keeping a single row per CDR3 protein. Of about 1.4 million distinct CDR3 sequences detected, approximately 63% appear once; the ten largest clones hold 6.5% to 8%. CDR1 and CDR2 from the germline V gene are MNHEY and SVGEGT. The V segment lost 0 bases and the J segment 14 bases; nucleotides outside the gene matches: 4. This CDR3 has 12 residues.

The V gene is TRBV6-2 or TRBV6-3, the J gene TRBJ2-3; 8 bases fit TRBD2. The sequence was obtained from a man younger than 30 in good health. Source material: blood. CDR3 sequence: CASSYSGGAVYF. The CDR3 nucleotides are TGTGCCAGCAGTTACTCCGGGGGGGCGGTGTATTTT.